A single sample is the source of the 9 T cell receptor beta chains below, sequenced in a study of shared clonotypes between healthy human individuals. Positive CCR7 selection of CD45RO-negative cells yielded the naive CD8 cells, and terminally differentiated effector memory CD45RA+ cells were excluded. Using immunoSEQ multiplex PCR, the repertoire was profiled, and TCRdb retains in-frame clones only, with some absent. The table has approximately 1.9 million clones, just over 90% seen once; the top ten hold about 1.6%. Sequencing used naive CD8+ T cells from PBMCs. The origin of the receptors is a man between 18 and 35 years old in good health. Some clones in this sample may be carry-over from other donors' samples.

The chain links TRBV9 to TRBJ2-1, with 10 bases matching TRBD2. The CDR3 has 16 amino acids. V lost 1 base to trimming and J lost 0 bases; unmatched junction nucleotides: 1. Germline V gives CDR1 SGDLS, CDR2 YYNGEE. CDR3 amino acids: CASSVLAGVSYNEQFF. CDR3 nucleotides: TGTGCCAGCAGCGTACTAGCGGGAGTCTCCTACAATGAGCAGTTCTTC.

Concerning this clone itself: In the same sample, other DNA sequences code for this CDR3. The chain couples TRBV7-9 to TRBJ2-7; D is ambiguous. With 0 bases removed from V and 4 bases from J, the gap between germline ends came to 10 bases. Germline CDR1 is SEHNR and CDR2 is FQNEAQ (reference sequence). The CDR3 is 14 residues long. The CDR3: CASSLAGRAYEQYF. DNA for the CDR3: TGTGCCAGCAGCTTAGCCGGACGGGCGTACGAGCAGTACTTC.

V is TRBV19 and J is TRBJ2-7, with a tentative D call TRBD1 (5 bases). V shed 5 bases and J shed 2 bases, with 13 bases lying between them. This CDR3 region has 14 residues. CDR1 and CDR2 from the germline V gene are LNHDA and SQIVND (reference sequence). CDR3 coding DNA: TGTGCCAGTAGTCCCTTACCAGGGACCTACGAGCAGTACTTC. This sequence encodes CASSPLPGTYEQYF.

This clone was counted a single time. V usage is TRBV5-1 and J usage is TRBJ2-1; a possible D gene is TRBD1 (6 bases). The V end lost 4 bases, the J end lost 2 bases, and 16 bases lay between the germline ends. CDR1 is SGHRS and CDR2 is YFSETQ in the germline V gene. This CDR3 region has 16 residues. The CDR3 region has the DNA TGCGCCAGCAGCCTTTCGACAGGAAGCGCCTACAATGAGCAGTTCTTC. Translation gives CASSLSTGSAYNEQFF.

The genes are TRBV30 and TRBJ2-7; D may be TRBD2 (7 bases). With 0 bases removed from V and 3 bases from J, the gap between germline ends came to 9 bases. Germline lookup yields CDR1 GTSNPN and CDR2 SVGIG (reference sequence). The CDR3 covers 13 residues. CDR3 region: CAWSVGGGYEQYF. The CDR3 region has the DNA TGTGCCTGGAGTGTGGGAGGGGGCTACGAGCAGTACTTC.

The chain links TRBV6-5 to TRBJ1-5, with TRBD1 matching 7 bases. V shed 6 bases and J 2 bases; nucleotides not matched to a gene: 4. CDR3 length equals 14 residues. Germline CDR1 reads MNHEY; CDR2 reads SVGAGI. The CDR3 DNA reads TGTGCCAGCAGCCTAGACAGGGGCAATCAGCCCCAGCATTTT. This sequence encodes CASSLDRGNQPQHF.

The CDR3 here is CASSPPGEGTEAFF. Written as DNA, the CDR3 is TGTGCCAGCAGCCCTCCAGGGGAAGGCACTGAAGCTTTCTTT. The V gene is TRBV28, the J gene TRBJ1-1; perhaps TRBD1 as D (6 bases). Germline CDR1 is MDHEN and CDR2 is SYDVKM. This CDR3 region has 14 residues. The V and J ends lost 6 bases and 4 bases respectively, with 15 bases between them.

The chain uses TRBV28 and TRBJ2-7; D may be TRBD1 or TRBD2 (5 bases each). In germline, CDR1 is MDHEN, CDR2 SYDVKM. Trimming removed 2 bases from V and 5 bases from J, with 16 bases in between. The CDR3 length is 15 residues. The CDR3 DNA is TGTGCCAGCAGTTTACTGAATTCGGGGCCCAACGAGCAGTACTTC. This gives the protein CASSLLNSGPNEQYF.

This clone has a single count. CDR3 protein: CASRGWPNSNQPQHF. CDR3 in DNA: TGTGCCAGCAGAGGGTGGCCAAATAGCAATCAGCCCCAGCATTTT. The chain recombines TRBV7-8 with TRBJ1-5; no clear D. V shed 6 bases and J shed 0 bases, with 12 bases lying between them. Germline assignment: CDR1 SGHVS and CDR2 FQNEAQ. The CDR3 covers 15 residues.